A single sample gave rise to the 25 T cell receptor beta chains below, sequenced in a study of regulatory T cells in long-lasting Graves disease. Building of the TCR beta libraries involved iRepertoire HTBI primers and Arm-PCR of CDR3 regions. In TCRdb, the multiplex PCR reads were re-called with MiXCR into one record per CDR3 protein. The sample shows 440,000 or so distinct CDR3 sequences, just under 15% of them seen only once. Time point of the sample: newly diagnosed GD, antithyroid drugs for less than 3 months. The TCR library was prepared using RNA isolated from PBMCs. This sample also belongs to another study, concerning T cells in Graves' hyperthyroidism and ophthalmopathy.

The sample consisted of peripheral blood mononuclear cells (PBMCs), taken at new diagnosis, from a patient treated with antithyroid drugs. These receptors were taken from a woman aged 25-40 years with Graves disease.

CDR3: CASSFYDSLGNTIYF. CDR3 nucleotides: TGCGCCAGCAGCTTTTACGACAGCCTTGGAAACACCATATATTTT. The gene calls are TRBV5-1 and TRBJ1-3; D perhaps matches TRBD1 (5 bases). Trimming removed 2 bases at V and 3 bases at J, with 12 bases between. This CDR3 region has 15 residues. The germline CDR1 and CDR2 sequences are SGHRS and YFSETQ. Full variable domain (missing parts from reference TRBV5-1 and TRBJ1-3): KAGVTQTPRYLIKTRGQQVTLSCSPISGHRSVSWYQQTPGQGLQFLFEYFSETQRNKGNFPGRFSGRQFSNSRSEMNVSTLELGDSALYLCASSFYDSLGNTIYFGEGSWLTVV.

The sample holds many counts of this clonotype. The genes are TRBV2 and TRBJ2-5; D is ambiguous. From germline, CDR1 is SNHLY and CDR2 FYNNEI. V was pared by 6 bases and J by 5 bases, with 10 bases between. This CDR3 contains 12 residues. CDR3 nucleotides: TGTGCCAGCAGGTTTGTGGAGGAGACCCAGTACTTC. Translation: CASRFVEETQYF.

Remarks on this clonotype: A far larger clone is only one base removed, so a read error is likely. The rearrangement uses TRBV12-3 or TRBV12-4 and TRBJ2-7; tentative D call: TRBD2 (6 bases). This CDR3 comprises 14 residues. The ends were cut back, 3 bases at V and 7 bases at J, with 16 bases in the middle. Here the CDR3 reads CASSLGGAYNEQYF. The CDR3 nucleotides read TGTGCCAGCAGTTTGGGCGGGGCCTACAATGAGCAGTACTTC.

This clonotype was detected many times. The chain combines TRBV7-3 with TRBJ2-5; TRBD2 matches 9 bases. With V trimmed by 0 bases and J by 4 bases, 3 bases remained unmatched. CDR1 and CDR2 (germline): SGHTA, FQGTGA. The CDR3 has 15 residues. The CDR3: CASSLTGGRGETQYF. The CDR3 DNA reads as TGTGCCAGCAGCTTAACGGGCGGGAGGGGAGAGACCCAGTACTTC.

This clonotype was recorded many times. The chain is built from TRBV3-1 and TRBJ1-1; D is unresolved. The V end was cut by 6 bases, the J end by 2 bases, with 13 bases between. CDR1 and CDR2 from the germline V gene are LGHDT and YNNKEL (reference sequence). The CDR3 has 14 amino acids. CDR3 region: CASSLPGLNTEAFF. CDR3 in DNA: TGTGCCAGCAGTTTACCAGGCCTTAACACTGAAGCTTTCTTT.

Notes on this clonotype: A junction boundary mismatches the germline segment, possibly from a read error. This chain uses TRBV15 with TRBJ1-5; TRBD1 is a possible D gene (5 bases). In germline, CDR1 is LNHNV, CDR2 YYDKDF (reference sequence). This CDR3 comprises 17 residues. The CDR3 region has the DNA TGTGCCGCCAGCAGTCCCGGGGGACGACAAGGCAATCAGCCCCAGCATTTT. It specifies CAASSPGGRQGNQPQHF.

This clonotype appeared a few times. V is TRBV6-2 or TRBV6-3 and J is TRBJ2-5; 7 positions match TRBD2. This CDR3 contains 16 residues. Germline lookup yields CDR1 MNHEY and CDR2 SVGEGT. V shed 0 bases and J 3 bases; nucleotides not matched to a gene: 7. CDR3: CASSYSGEREEETQYF. DNA for the CDR3: TGTGCCAGCAGTTACTCGGGTGAACGGGAGGAAGAGACCCAGTACTTC.

This clonotype was detected many times. The V gene is TRBV2, the J gene TRBJ1-2; 8 nucleotides align to TRBD1. The CDR3 consists of 15 residues. From germline, CDR1 is SNHLY and CDR2 FYNNEI. With 3 bases clipped from V and 7 bases from J, the junction kept 10 bases outside the gene matches. As DNA, the CDR3 is TGTGCCAGCAGTGAGACGGCAGGGGGCGTGAGTGGCTACACCTTC. Its protein is CASSETAGGVSGYTF. Full variable domain (missing parts from reference TRBV2 and TRBJ1-2): EPEVTQTPSHQVTQMGQEVILRCVPISNHLYFYWYRQILGQKVEFLVSFYNNEISEKSEIFDDQFSVERPDGSNFTLKIRSTKLEDSAMYFCASSETAGGVSGYTFGSGTRLTVV.

This rearrangement joins TRBV6-6 to TRBJ1-1, with D unclear. This CDR3 has 15 amino acids. Germline V gene data show CDR1 as MNHNY and CDR2 as SVGAGI (reference sequence). Deletions cut 0 bases from V and 3 bases from J, with 11 bases between. CDR3 sequence reads: CASSYSILVDTEAFF. Written as DNA, the CDR3 is TGTGCCAGCAGTTACTCGATTTTAGTAGACACTGAAGCTTTCTTT.

This clonotype was seen ten or more times. This chain joins TRBV2 and TRBJ2-5; TRBD2 matches 12 bases. Germline CDR1 SNHLY, CDR2 FYNNEI. V was clipped by 10 bases and J by 2 bases; unmatched bases: 14. This CDR3 comprises 17 residues. CDR3 sequence: CATWGPGLAGIQETQYF. The CDR3 bases are TGTGCCACCTGGGGTCCGGGACTAGCGGGCATACAAGAGACCCAGTACTTC. Combining the CDR3 with reference TRBV2 and TRBJ2-5 gives the whole variable domain EPEVTQTPSHQVTQMGQEVILRCVPISNHLYFYWYRQILGQKVEFLVSFYNNEISEKSEIFDDQFSVERPDGSNFTLKIRSTKLEDSAMYFCATWGPGLAGIQETQYFGPGTRLLVL.

V gene TRBV12-3 or TRBV12-4 combines with J gene TRBJ1-1; no reliable D call. Trimming cost V 2 bases and J 3 bases, with 4 bases left between them. CDR3 length equals 12 residues. The CDR3 DNA is TGTGCCAGCAGTTTATGGGACACTGAAGCTTTCTTT. As protein: CASSLWDTEAFF.

This clonotype has ten or more counts. This sequence joins TRBV5-1 and TRBJ2-7, with a weak D call TRBD2 (6 bases). Germline assignment: CDR1 SGHRS and CDR2 YFSETQ. V was shortened by 4 bases and J by 3 bases, with 17 bases between the two germline ends. The length of the CDR3 is 15 residues. This CDR3 is CASSPGTFPIYEQYF. The DNA of the CDR3 is TGCGCCAGCAGCCCAGGGACTTTTCCCATCTACGAGCAGTACTTC.

The table lists this clonotype with many counts. The chain has TRBV7-6 and TRBJ1-3; TRBD1 agrees at 7 bases. Trimming removed 8 bases from V and 4 bases from J; junction bases left unmatched: 11. CDR3 length: 15 residues. Germline CDR1 reads SGHVS; CDR2 reads FNYEAQ. CDR3 sequence reads: CASGRDTGEGNTIYF. CDR3 bases: TGTGCCAGCGGACGGGACACAGGGGAGGGAAACACCATATATTTT.

This clonotype has just a few counts. The rearrangement joins TRBV4-1 to TRBJ1-4; D uncertain. This CDR3 is built from 16 residues. V dropped 3 bases and J dropped 4 bases, with 15 bases sitting between them. Per germline, CDR1 MGHRA and CDR2 YSYEKL. CDR3: CASSQSPARGNEKLFF. The DNA of the CDR3 is TGCGCCAGCAGCCAGTCCCCGGCCCGGGGTAATGAAAAACTGTTTTTT.

Points on this clonotype: A read error may be the cause here, since a much bigger clone is one base away. The rearrangement joins TRBV27 to TRBJ2-1; 9 nucleotides line up with TRBD2. Trimming cost V 8 bases and J 5 bases; bases outside gene matches: 7. The germline V gene encodes CDR1 MNHEY and CDR2 SMNVEV (reference sequence). This CDR3 has 14 amino acids. CDR3 sequence (DNA): TGTGCCAGCGGCTGGGCTAGCGGGAACAATGAGCAGTTCTTC. Translation gives CASGWASGNNEQFF.

The chain couples TRBV7-6 to TRBJ2-2; D perhaps matches TRBD2 (5 bases). CDR1 is SGHVS, CDR2 FNYEAQ, per germline. The CDR3 sequence is 12 residues long. The V end lost 1 base, the J end lost 9 bases, and 6 bases lay between the germline ends. The CDR3 sequence is CASSLGERELFF. CDR3 DNA sequence: TGTGCCAGCAGCTTAGGGGAGAGGGAGCTGTTTTTT.

This clonotype was seen at least ten times. The chain recombines TRBV12-3 or TRBV12-4 with TRBJ2-2; D gene ambiguous. V was shortened by 3 bases and J by 0 bases, with 5 bases between the two germline ends. The CDR3 totals 14 residues. CDR3 nucleotide sequence: TGTGCCAGCAGTTTTGCACCGAACACCGGGGAGCTGTTTTTT. Residues: CASSFAPNTGELFF.

The chain is built from TRBV20-1 and TRBJ2-3; D possibly corresponds to TRBD2 (6 bases). The CDR3 extends over 13 amino acids. V shed 2 bases and J shed 6 bases, with 12 bases lying between them. CDR1 is DFQATT, CDR2 SNEGSKA, per germline (reference sequence). CDR3 DNA sequence: TGCAGTGCTAGACGCGGGGCCTCGGATACGCAGTATTTT. Protein product: CSARRGASDTQYF.

This clonotype has more than one count but fewer than ten. The rearrangement links TRBV12-3 or TRBV12-4 to TRBJ1-4, with 8 nucleotides matching TRBD1. The CDR3 spans 16 residues. Unmatched junction bases numbered 14, after V lost 6 bases and J lost 8 bases. The CDR3 spells CASRPNLGQAAEKLFF. In nucleotides, the CDR3 is TGTGCCAGCAGACCCAATCTGGGACAGGCCGCGGAAAAACTGTTTTTT.

The chain has TRBV6-1 and TRBJ1-2; D remains unclear. This CDR3 has 10 amino acids. CDR1 is MNHNS, CDR2 SASEGT, per germline. V lost 6 bases, J lost 9 bases, and 8 bases lay in between. The chain's CDR3 is CASRDLRYTF. The DNA of the CDR3 is TGTGCCAGCAGGGACCTACGCTACACCTTC.

This clonotype occurred many times. A much more abundant neighbour one base away suggests this may be a read error. The chain links TRBV7-9 to TRBJ1-1, with a tentative D call TRBD1 (6 bases). The CDR3 loop spans 13 amino acids. Trimming stripped 5 bases from V and 1 base from J, with 8 bases between. The V gene's germline CDR1 is SEHNR and CDR2 FQNEAQ (reference sequence). This CDR3 reads CASSVTGNTEAFF. CDR3 nucleotides: TGTGCCAGCAGCGTGACAGGGAACACTGAAGCTTTCTTT.

A few counts support this clonotype. V usage is TRBV7-7 and J usage is TRBJ1-5, with D perhaps TRBD1 (5 bases). Trimming took 5 bases from V and 8 from J, leaving 28 bases between them. The germline CDR1 and CDR2 sequences are SSHAT and FNYEAQ (reference sequence). The CDR3 has 18 residues. The CDR3, as DNA: TGTGCCAGCAGCCCCAGGGTGGAGACCCCCAAAAAGGGTGAGCCCCAGCATTTT. Protein sequence: CASSPRVETPKKGEPQHF.

The rearrangement links TRBV6-5 to TRBJ2-5; tentatively, D is TRBD1 (5 bases). This CDR3 comprises 14 residues. Germline CDR1 and CDR2: MNHEY and SVGAGI. Trimming left V 3 bases short and J 7 bases short, with 15 bases between. The CDR3: CASSYKLGPVTQYF. In nucleotides, the CDR3 is TGTGCCAGCAGTTATAAGCTGGGGCCAGTGACCCAGTACTTC.

This clonotype was observed at least ten times. The chain couples TRBV28 to TRBJ2-5; maybe TRBD1 (6 bases). CDR3 length equals 15 residues. Germline CDR1 reads MDHEN; CDR2 reads SYDVKM. Trimming stripped 7 bases from V and 7 bases from J, with 22 bases between. The CDR3 bases are TGTGCCAGCACCAAAGGGGGTTCCGGGATGGGGACCCAGTACTTC. This encodes CASTKGGSGMGTQYF.

For this clonotype: It may be a read error: a sequence one base away is much more abundant. The conserved final phenylalanine or tryptophan is absent from the CDR3, which likely points to a read error. This chain uses TRBV11-2 with TRBJ2-3; 8 bases are a match to TRBD2. This CDR3 region has 16 residues. Germline CDR1 reads SGHAT; CDR2 reads FQNNGV. With 3 bases clipped from V and 0 bases from J, the junction kept 5 bases outside the gene matches. The CDR3 bases are TGTGCCAGCAGCTTCCGACTAGCGTCTAGCACAGATACGCAGTATTCT. It yields the protein CASSFRLASSTDTQYS.